Presented here are 31 T cell receptor beta chains from one specimen sequenced in a study of response to subunit inactivated influenza vaccine. TCRdb ran MiXCR on the RT-PCR reads and lists one entry per CDR3 protein. The table lists 560,000 or so distinct CDR3 sequences, roughly 8.2% of them singletons, with 10% to 15% in the top ten. The sample here was PBMCs from blood, taken roughly 24 months after vaccination. The receptors come from a man aged 50 to 69 who received an inactivated influenza vaccine.

This clonotype occurred many times. The chain uses TRBV20-1 and TRBJ1-4; D gene uncertain. CDR1 is DFQATT, CDR2 SNEGSKA, per germline (reference sequence). The CDR3 sequence is 14 residues long. The V end lost 0 bases, the J end lost 6 bases, and 11 bases lay between the germline ends. The CDR3 sequence is CSAREGRRDEKLFF. Here the CDR3 DNA reads TGCAGTGCTAGAGAGGGCAGGCGTGATGAAAAACTGTTTTTT.

The chain recombines TRBV28 with TRBJ2-1; no firm D call. The CDR3 is 13 amino acids. The V and J ends lost 3 bases and 4 bases respectively, with 7 bases between them. Germline CDR1 MDHEN, CDR2 SYDVKM. CDR3 DNA sequence: TGTGCCAGCAGTTTTTCAAATTACAATGAGCAGTTCTTC. Amino acid sequence: CASSFSNYNEQFF. Variable domain in full (rest from reference TRBV28 and TRBJ2-1): DVKVTQSSRYLVKRTGEKVFLECVQDMDHENMFWYRQDPGLGLRLIYFSYDVKMKEKGDIPEGYSVSREKKERFSLILESASTNQTSMYLCASSFSNYNEQFFGPGTRLTVL.

This clonotype was seen at least ten times. This chain joins TRBV10-3 and TRBJ2-7; a possible D gene is TRBD1 (5 bases). The V end was cut by 6 bases, the J end by 3 bases, with 9 bases between. The CDR3 is 12 residues long. Germline V CDR1 and CDR2: ENHRY, SYGVKD. The CDR3: CAIRETGYEQYF. The CDR3 DNA reads TGTGCCATCAGGGAAACAGGCTACGAGCAGTACTTC.

This clonotype was seen a handful of times. The chain joins TRBV12-3 or TRBV12-4 to TRBJ2-7, with 8 positions matching TRBD1. V trimming: 7 bases; J trimming: 2 bases; junction bases outside the gene matches: 7. The CDR3 is 14 amino acids. The CDR3 protein is CASNPGTGTYEQYF. CDR3 bases: TGTGCCAGCAATCCGGGGACAGGCACCTACGAGCAGTACTTC.

The gene calls are TRBV2 and TRBJ1-2; D gene unclear. Per the germline V gene, CDR1 is SNHLY and CDR2 is FYNNEI. V gave up 1 base and J gave up 4 bases, with 7 bases separating them. CDR3 length: 13 amino acids. Here the CDR3 reads CASSEEGSYGYTF. The CDR3 nucleotides are TGTGCCAGCAGTGAAGAGGGCAGCTATGGCTACACCTTC. The whole variable domain, filled in from reference TRBV2 and TRBJ1-2, reads EPEVTQTPSHQVTQMGQEVILRCVPISNHLYFYWYRQILGQKVEFLVSFYNNEISEKSEIFDDQFSVERPDGSNFTLKIRSTKLEDSAMYFCASSEEGSYGYTFGSGTRLTVV.

The chain links TRBV25-1 to TRBJ2-7, with a possible D match to TRBD1 (6 bases). This CDR3 is built from 15 residues. Per germline, CDR1 MGHDK and CDR2 SYGVNS. V lost 6 bases and J lost 2, with 17 bases in between. CDR3: CASRATGAFAYEQYF. CDR3 sequence (DNA): TGTGCCAGCAGAGCGACAGGAGCATTCGCCTACGAGCAGTACTTC.

The sample holds a few counts of this clonotype. The rearrangement joins TRBV29-1 to TRBJ2-3; weak D call: TRBD2 (6 bases). The germline V and J ends were trimmed by 3 bases and 0 bases, with 13 bases remaining between them. This CDR3 contains 15 residues. Germline V CDR1 and CDR2: SQVTM, ANQGSEA. In nucleotides, the CDR3 is TGCAGCGTTGATCCATCCAGCGGGAGCACAGATACGCAGTATTTT. As protein: CSVDPSSGSTDTQYF.

This clonotype was counted a few times. V gene TRBV4-3 combines with J gene TRBJ1-1, with D hard to call. The CDR3 is 13 residues long. V lost 2 bases, J lost 9 bases, and 13 bases lay in between. CDR1 is LGHNA and CDR2 is YSLEER in the germline V gene. CDR3 in amino acids: CASSQSPARKAFF. CDR3 sequence (DNA): TGCGCCAGCAGCCAAAGCCCGGCAAGGAAAGCTTTCTTT.

V is TRBV6-5 and J is TRBJ2-1, with TRBD2 identical over 9 bases. The CDR3 is made up of 16 amino acids. V gave up 7 bases and J gave up 10 bases; unmatched junction bases: 17. CDR1 MNHEY and CDR2 SVGAGI come from the germline V gene. In DNA, the CDR3 is TGTGCCAGCATACTCCTGCCTAGCGGGGCCTATGGCGAGCAGTTCTTC. Translating gives CASILLPSGAYGEQFF.

This clonotype was observed at least ten times. This chain links TRBV20-1 with TRBJ2-7, with D perhaps matching TRBD1 or TRBD2 (5 bases each). CDR1 and CDR2 (germline): DFQATT, SNEGSKA (reference sequence). There are 13 residues in the CDR3. Trimming took 3 bases from V and 6 from J, leaving 15 bases between them. The CDR3 here is CSASSGSVGEQYF. The DNA of the CDR3 is TGCAGTGCTAGTTCAGGGAGTGTTGGCGAGCAGTACTTC.

Ten or more counts support this clonotype. The rearrangement uses TRBV6-1 and TRBJ2-7, with TRBD2 identical over 13 bases. This CDR3 region has 17 residues. Trimming cost V 6 bases and J 1 base; bases outside gene matches: 9. Per the germline V gene, CDR1 is MNHNS and CDR2 is SASEGT. The CDR3 loop reads CASRQLAGGPGSYEQYF. CDR3 in DNA: TGTGCCAGCAGGCAACTAGCGGGAGGGCCCGGTTCCTACGAGCAGTACTTC.

A few counts support this clonotype. The rearrangement links TRBV7-8 to TRBJ2-7; 10 bases map to TRBD1. Germline lookup yields CDR1 SGHVS and CDR2 FQNEAQ. V was clipped by 4 bases and J by 2 bases; unmatched bases: 5. The CDR3 covers 15 residues. CDR3 DNA: TGTGCCAGCAGCTGGTCCGGGACAGGGGCCTACGAGCAGTACTTC. Amino acids: CASSWSGTGAYEQYF. Combining the CDR3 with reference TRBV7-8 and TRBJ2-7 gives the whole variable domain GAGVSQSPRYKVAKRGQDVALRCDPISGHVSLFWYQQALGQGPEFLTYFQNEAQLDKSGLPSDRFFAERPEGSVSTLKIQRTQQEDSAVYLCASSWSGTGAYEQYFGPGTRLTVT.

This clonotype was found many times. V is TRBV6-1 and J is TRBJ2-3; D call uncertain. V lost 8 bases to trimming and J lost 0 bases, with 15 bases between them. The germline CDR1 and CDR2 sequences are MNHNS and SASEGT. The CDR3 length is 15 residues. The CDR3 protein is CASSWAAGSTDTQYF. CDR3 coding DNA: TGTGCCAGCTCCTGGGCGGCAGGAAGCACAGATACGCAGTATTTT.

This clonotype was detected a few times. The chain recombines TRBV11-1 with TRBJ1-2; 9 bases agree with TRBD1. Germline CDR1 is SGHAT and CDR2 is FQDESV (reference sequence). The CDR3 contains 15 residues. The J segment lost 6 bases and the V segment lost 5 bases, leaving 10 bases of the junction unmatched. CDR3: CASSLSDRGTDGYTF. The CDR3 DNA follows: TGTGCCAGCAGCCTATCGGACAGGGGCACCGATGGCTACACCTTC. The whole variable domain, remainder taken from reference TRBV11-1 and TRBJ1-2, is EAEVAQSPRYKITEKSQAVAFWCDPISGHATLYWYRQILGQGPELLVQFQDESVVDDSQLPKDRFSAERLKGVDSTLKIQPAELGDSAMYLCASSLSDRGTDGYTFGSGTRLTVV.

The chain's CDR3 is CASSLAPSGANVLTF. DNA for the CDR3: TGTGCCAGCAGTTTAGCTCCCTCTGGGGCCAACGTCCTGACTTTC. The chain employs TRBV28 and TRBJ2-6; no firm D call. V shed 2 bases and J shed 0 bases, with 5 bases lying between them. The germline gives CDR1 MDHEN, CDR2 SYDVKM. The CDR3 spans 15 residues.

The genes are TRBV7-2 and TRBJ2-7; no clear D gene. V lost 1 base, J lost 6 bases, and 7 bases lay in between. CDR1 and CDR2 from the germline V gene are SGHTA and FQGNSA. There are 12 residues in the CDR3. The CDR3 coding sequence is TGTGCCAGCAGCTTAGGGGTCCTCGAGCAGTACTTC. Its translation: CASSLGVLEQYF.

The chain employs TRBV28 and TRBJ2-1, with TRBD1 matching 9 bases. J gave up 4 bases and V 7 bases, and 8 bases lay outside the gene matches. This CDR3 contains 15 residues. Germline CDR1 and CDR2: MDHEN and SYDVKM. CDR3 DNA: TGTGCCAGCAACGCACCGGGACAGGGATACAATGAGCAGTTCTTC. It codes for CASNAPGQGYNEQFF.

This clonotype was picked up a small number of times. V and J are TRBV20-1 and TRBJ2-1; a possible D gene is TRBD2 (5 bases). V lost 3 bases and J lost 10, with 10 bases in between. This CDR3 contains 11 residues. The germline V gene has CDR1 DFQATT and CDR2 SNEGSKA (reference sequence). The CDR3 loop is CSASTPGEQFF. As DNA, the CDR3 is TGCAGTGCTAGTACGCCGGGGGAGCAGTTCTTC.

This clonotype came up a few times. The V and J genes are TRBV20-1 and TRBJ2-5, with D possibly being TRBD1 or TRBD2 (5 bases each). The CDR3 loop spans 12 amino acids. Germline CDR1 reads DFQATT; CDR2 reads SNEGSKA (reference sequence). V lost 4 bases and J lost 4, with 10 bases in between. This CDR3 is CSAIYGAETQYF. CDR3 bases: TGCAGTGCTATATACGGGGCAGAGACCCAGTACTTC.

This clonotype came up a few times. CDR3 DNA sequence: TGTGCCAGCAGAAGACCGGGACAGGGGGACTACACCTTC. Its translation: CASRRPGQGDYTF. The chain has TRBV6-4 and TRBJ1-2, with TRBD1 identical over 11 bases. This CDR3 is 13 amino acids long. The V gene end was trimmed by 6 bases and the J gene end by 10 bases; junction bases not matched to a gene: 7. Germline lookup yields CDR1 MRHNA and CDR2 SNTAGT.

The genes are TRBV7-2 and TRBJ1-6, with D unclear. The CDR3 covers 14 residues. Looked up from germline, CDR1 is SGHTA and CDR2 is FQGNSA. V lost 10 bases and J lost 7, with 17 bases in between. The CDR3 nucleotides are TGTGCCACCACGTCGTCAGTGGGGAATTCACCCCTCCACTTT. It specifies CATTSSVGNSPLHF.

This clonotype has only a few counts. The rearrangement joins TRBV7-2 to TRBJ2-2; 8 bases line up with TRBD1. This CDR3 has 16 amino acids. Per germline, CDR1 SGHTA and CDR2 FQGNSA. The junction had 12 bases not matched to a gene; V was cut back by 6 bases and J by 6 bases. The CDR3 coding sequence is TGTGCCAGCAGTCGTGGACAGGGTTTTAAGTCCGGGGAGCTGTTTTTT. Translating gives CASSRGQGFKSGELFF.

This clonotype has ten or more counts. The genes are TRBV5-1 and TRBJ2-1; TRBD2 matches 9 bases. Trimming removed 4 bases from V and 3 bases from J; junction bases left unmatched: 5. The CDR3 is 15 residues long. CDR1 is SGHRS, CDR2 YFSETQ, per germline. The CDR3 reads CASSQAGGGYNEQFF. The CDR3 DNA reads TGCGCCAGCAGCCAAGCGGGAGGCGGCTACAATGAGCAGTTCTTC. The full variable domain, its missing parts supplied by reference TRBV5-1 and TRBJ2-1, is KAGVTQTPRYLIKTRGQQVTLSCSPISGHRSVSWYQQTPGQGLQFLFEYFSETQRNKGNFPGRFSGRQFSNSRSEMNVSTLELGDSALYLCASSQAGGGYNEQFFGPGTRLTVL.

This clonotype was observed a handful of times. This chain uses TRBV3-1 with TRBJ2-1; TRBD2 agrees at 10 bases. The CDR3 totals 17 residues. J gave up 4 bases and V 4 bases, and 10 bases lay outside the gene matches. CDR1 and CDR2 from the germline V gene are LGHDT and YNNKEL (reference sequence). CDR3 sequence (DNA): TGTGCCAGCAGCCCTAGAGGTCCGACTAGCGGGTACAATGAGCAGTTCTTC. Translation: CASSPRGPTSGYNEQFF.

The chain joins TRBV24-1 to TRBJ1-2, with D tentatively TRBD1 (6 bases). Germline V CDR1 and CDR2: KGHDR, SFDVKD. The CDR3 consists of 14 residues. Trimming stripped 6 bases from V and 2 bases from J, with 12 bases between. CDR3 DNA: TGTGCCACCAGTTTAGAGACAGGAAACTATGGCTACACCTTC. Translation gives CATSLETGNYGYTF.

This clonotype has ten or more counts. This chain joins TRBV29-1 and TRBJ2-1, with D perhaps matching TRBD2 (6 bases). The CDR3 is made up of 12 amino acids. From germline, CDR1 is SQVTM and CDR2 ANQGSEA. Trimming took off 7 bases at V and 0 bases at J, with 7 bases between the two ends. As DNA, the CDR3 is TGCAGCGGGAGGGGCTCCTACAATGAGCAGTTCTTC. This codes for CSGRGSYNEQFF.

CDR3 bases: TGTGCCAGCAGCCTGGACCTTGGGACGTCTAATGAAAAACTGTTTTTT. It encodes CASSLDLGTSNEKLFF. V gene TRBV5-5 combines with J gene TRBJ1-4; tentative D call: TRBD1 (5 bases). The CDR3 contains 16 residues. Per the germline V gene, CDR1 is SGHKS and CDR2 is YYEKEE (reference sequence). V lost 4 bases to trimming and J lost 3 bases, with 16 bases between them.

The chain has TRBV29-1 and TRBJ2-2; D is uncertain. The germline gives CDR1 SQVTM, CDR2 ANQGSEA. The CDR3 totals 11 residues. V lost 4 bases and J lost 6, with 6 bases in between. CDR3 bases: TGCAGCGTTGGGTCTTCCGGGGAGCTGTTTTTT. This codes for CSVGSSGELFF.

V is TRBV29-1 and J is TRBJ2-7, with a weak D call TRBD2 (5 bases). The V end lost 4 bases, the J end lost 3 bases, and 13 bases lay between the germline ends. Germline lookup yields CDR1 SQVTM and CDR2 ANQGSEA. The CDR3 loop spans 13 amino acids. The CDR3 loop is CSVGRRLNYEQYF. Written as DNA, the CDR3 is TGCAGCGTTGGAAGGAGGCTCAACTACGAGCAGTACTTC.

This clonotype appeared many times. CDR3 amino acids: CASSLEVNNEQFF. CDR3 nucleotides: TGTGCCAGCAGTTTAGAGGTCAACAATGAGCAGTTCTTC. The chain is built from TRBV12-3 or TRBV12-4 and TRBJ2-1; D ambiguous. V gave up 1 base and J gave up 5 bases, with 6 bases separating them. The CDR3 contains 13 residues.

This clonotype was seen many times. The chain couples TRBV27 to TRBJ1-1; D remains ambiguous. This CDR3 region has 13 residues. Germline CDR1 reads MNHEY; CDR2 reads SMNVEV (reference sequence). V gave up 1 base and J gave up 2 bases, with 5 bases separating them. The DNA of the CDR3 is TGTGCCAGCAGTTTATGGGGTAACACTGAAGCTTTCTTT. It specifies CASSLWGNTEAFF.